This T cell receptor (beta chain) emerged from a study of blood T cell repertoires in COVID-19. At the level of the study: The United States, Italy and Spain supplied acute and convalescent COVID-19 samples. Sources were T cells, B-cell-depleted T cells, or PBMCs; the material itself was cDNA or gDNA.

V dropped 4 bases and J dropped 7; count of bases not matched to a gene: 10. Germline CDR1 reads SGDLS; CDR2 reads YYNGEE. The CDR3 totals 14 residues. In the study's own analysis: Nucleated cell counts were estimated from reference gene primer amplification. Clones were read by immunoSEQ multiplex PCR, and TCRdb kept only the in-frame ones, dropping some. The V and J calls and clone size come from that table; D and trimming were worked out from the DNA. Of about 220,000 clones listed, roughly nine tenths are singletons. Researchers sorted participants into cohorts using their self-reported clinical history. This clone appeared a few times.

This chain uses TRBV9 with TRBJ1-1; the match to TRBD1 covers 7 bases. This TCR was recovered from a woman under 30 in a cohort exposed to, infected with or recovered from COVID-19 (not recorded which). The specimen sequenced was PBMCs or T cells enriched from blood (not recorded which). Written as DNA, the CDR3 is TGTGCCAGCAGCACCCCAGGGGGGCGAGGTGAAGCTTTCTTT. Amino acid sequence: CASSTPGGRGEAFF. The entire variable domain, with the rest obtained from reference TRBV9 and TRBJ1-1, is as follows: DSGVTQTPKHLITATGQRVTLRCSPRSGDLSVYWYQQSLDQGLQFLIQYYNGEERAKGNILERFSAQQFPDLHSELNLSSLELGDSALYFCASSTPGGRGEAFFGQGTRLTVV.